A selection of T cell receptor beta chains follows, all from one sample in a study of T cells in Graves' hyperthyroidism and ophthalmopathy. MiXCR was run by TCRdb on the multiplex PCR reads, yielding one entry per CDR3 protein. The sample lists approximately 380,000 distinct CDR3 sequences, about a fifth occurring once. The material sequenced was blood. The receptor source for this set is a woman aged 18-29 years with Graves' hyperthyroidism. CDR3s include the opening cysteine and the closing phenylalanine or tryptophan. The D gene is left open where the match is weak. Not every row has a clone size; where given, it reads once, few, many or a size class.

length	size	V	J	D	CDR3	DNA
16	-	TRBV11-2	TRBJ2-7	-	CASTDSPQEWVHEQYF	TGTGCCAGCACCGACTCCCCACAGGAATGGGTCCACGAGCAGTACTTC
15	many	TRBV20-1	TRBJ1-3	TRBD1	CSARPTGNFGNTIYF	TGCAGTGCTAGGCCGACAGGGAACTTTGGAAACACCATATATTTT
14	many	TRBV6-5	TRBJ2-7	-	CASSYSGTTSEQYF	TGTGCCAGCAGTTACTCCGGGACCACGTCCGAGCAGTACTTC
13	-	TRBV6-1	TRBJ1-1	-	CASSGRSNTEAFF	TGTGCCAGCAGTGGCAGGTCGAACACTGAAGCTTTCTTT
15	many	TRBV6-1	TRBJ2-7	-	CASSESLGGSYEQYF	TGTGCCAGCAGTGAAAGCCTGGGGGGCTCCTACGAGCAGTACTTC
17	many	TRBV25-1	TRBJ1-1	TRBD1	CASSDQRTGLRNTEAFF	TGTGCCAGCAGTGATCAGCGGACAGGGCTAAGGAACACTGAAGCTTTCTTT
17	many	TRBV7-9	TRBJ2-4	-	CASSLPGLSLAKNIQYF	TGTGCCAGCAGCTTACCAGGTCTAAGTCTAGCCAAAAACATTCAGTACTTC
15	-	TRBV6-2/TRBV6-3	TRBJ1-5	-	CASSYGGRQNQPQHF	TGTGCCAGCAGTTACGGCGGCAGGCAGAATCAGCCCCAGCATTTT
15	-	TRBV10-3	TRBJ2-7	-	CAISDGARTPYEQYF	TGTGCCATCAGTGATGGGGCTCGAACACCCTACGAGCAGTACTTC
16	few	TRBV19	TRBJ1-5	-	CASSWSGTPRNQPQHF	TGTGCCAGTAGTTGGTCGGGGACCCCCCGCAATCAGCCCCAGCATTTT
14	many	TRBV20-1	TRBJ2-5	TRBD2	CSAPTRGGLETQYF	TGCAGTGCCCCAACCCGCGGGGGGCTGGAGACCCAGTACTTC
16	many	TRBV12-3/TRBV12-4	TRBJ2-2	TRBD1	CASSPTGGSNTGELFF	TGTGCCAGCAGTCCCACAGGGGGTTCGAACACCGGGGAGCTGTTTTTT
13	many	TRBV19	TRBJ1-5	-	CASSMRGNQPQHF	TGTGCCAGTAGTATGCGGGGAAATCAGCCCCAGCATTTT
15	many	TRBV6-5	TRBJ1-5	-	CASSSLGGVDQPQHF	TGTGCCAGCAGTTCTCTGGGCGGGGTGGATCAGCCCCAGCATTTT
15	many	TRBV12-3/TRBV12-4	TRBJ2-7	TRBD1	CASSLLDRGPYEQYF	TGTGCCAGCAGTTTACTGGACAGGGGGCCGTATGAGCAGTACTTC
15	few	TRBV20-1	TRBJ2-5	TRBD2	CSAPTSGGVQETQYF	TGCAGTGCACCTACTAGCGGGGGGGTACAAGAGACCCAGTACTTC
16	-	TRBV18	TRBJ2-7	TRBD2	CASSRTTSGGTHEQYF	TGTGCCAGCTCACGGACGACTAGCGGGGGAACCCACGAGCAGTACTTC
14	many	TRBV11-2	TRBJ1-2	-	CASSFNSGNYGYTF	TGTGCCAGCAGCTTTAATTCGGGAAACTATGGCTACACCTTC
15	-	TRBV7-2	TRBJ1-5	-	CASSFWGGGDQPQHF	TGTGCCAGCAGCTTTTGGGGGGGAGGGGATCAGCCCCAGCATTTT
21	few	TRBV6-4	TRBJ1-6	-	CASTERGSGRFPRPYNSPLHF	TGTGCCAGCACCGAAAGGGGAAGCGGACGATTCCCGCGGCCGTATAATTCACCCCTCCACTTT
15	many	TRBV12-3/TRBV12-4	TRBJ1-2	-	CASSSGRRNHYGYTF	TGTGCCAGCAGCTCGGGACGGCGGAATCACTATGGCTACACCTTC
17	many	TRBV28	TRBJ1-3	-	CASSLFAAGEPGNTIYF	TGTGCCAGCAGTTTATTTGCGGCAGGGGAGCCTGGAAACACCATATATTTT
10	many	TRBV29-1	TRBJ1-2	-	CSVREPTDDF	TGCAGCGTCAGAGAGCCAACCGACGACTTC
13	many	TRBV6-5	TRBJ1-2	-	CASSFRGNYGYTF	TGTGCCAGCAGTTTCCGGGGAAACTATGGCTACACCTTC
15	-	TRBV12-3/TRBV12-4	TRBJ2-7	TRBD1	CASSSWDRGTYEQYF	TGTGCCAGCAGTTCCTGGGACAGGGGAACCTACGAGCAGTACTTC
14	many	TRBV25-1	TRBJ1-2	-	CASSETGRVPGYTF	TGTGCCAGCAGTGAAACCGGTAGGGTACCTGGCTACACCTTC
15	many	TRBV6-5	TRBJ1-1	-	CASSYSPEWPRGAFF	TGTGCCAGCAGTTATTCCCCTGAGTGGCCCCGAGGAGCTTTCTTT
14	many	TRBV28	TRBJ1-3	-	CASSYLNVGNTIYF	TGTGCCAGCAGTTACCTAAACGTTGGAAACACCATATATTTT
15	-	TRBV28	TRBJ2-2	-	CASTLGSTPRGELFF	TGTGCCAGCACCTTAGGGTCCACACCTCGAGGGGAGCTGTTTTTT
15	-	TRBV2	TRBJ1-2	TRBD1	CASRGLRGHNYGYTF	TGTGCCAGCAGGGGGCTCAGGGGGCACAACTATGGCTACACCTTC
14	many	TRBV12-3/TRBV12-4	TRBJ1-2	TRBD1	CASSNHRGGYGYTF	TGTGCCAGCAGTAATCACAGGGGAGGTTATGGCTACACCTTC
14	many	TRBV12-3/TRBV12-4	TRBJ2-7	-	CASSLAQGAYEQYF	TGTGCCAGCAGTTTAGCGCAGGGAGCCTACGAGCAGTACTTC
14	many	TRBV19	TRBJ2-6	-	CASTASSGANVLTF	TGTGCCAGTACGGCATCCTCTGGGGCCAACGTCCTGACTTTC
14	many	TRBV12-3/TRBV12-4	TRBJ1-6	-	CASSFGTHNSPLHF	TGTGCCAGCAGTTTTGGGACCCATAATTCACCCCTCCACTTT
17	many	TRBV28	TRBJ2-7	-	CASSVGARISRTYEQYF	TGTGCCAGCAGTGTGGGGGCCAGAATTTCCCGAACTTACGAGCAGTACTTC
17	many	TRBV6-4	TRBJ2-7	TRBD2	CASRGEGPQRGGYEQYF	TGTGCCAGCAGGGGTGAGGGTCCACAGCGGGGGGGGTACGAGCAGTACTTC
14	-	TRBV6-1	TRBJ2-5	TRBD2	CASNPGLAIETQYF	TGTGCCAGCAATCCGGGACTAGCGATTGAGACCCAGTACTTC
15	-	TRBV12-3/TRBV12-4	TRBJ1-5	-	CASSFSDTYNQPQHF	TGTGCCAGCAGTTTTTCGGACACTTACAATCAGCCCCAGCATTTT
15	many	TRBV11-2	TRBJ2-2	-	CASSSRMGSPGELFF	TGTGCCAGCAGCTCCAGGATGGGTTCCCCCGGGGAGCTGTTTTTT
13	many	TRBV20-1	TRBJ1-1	-	CSAPSQRGTEAFF	TGCAGTGCGCCCTCGCAGAGAGGCACTGAAGCTTTCTTT